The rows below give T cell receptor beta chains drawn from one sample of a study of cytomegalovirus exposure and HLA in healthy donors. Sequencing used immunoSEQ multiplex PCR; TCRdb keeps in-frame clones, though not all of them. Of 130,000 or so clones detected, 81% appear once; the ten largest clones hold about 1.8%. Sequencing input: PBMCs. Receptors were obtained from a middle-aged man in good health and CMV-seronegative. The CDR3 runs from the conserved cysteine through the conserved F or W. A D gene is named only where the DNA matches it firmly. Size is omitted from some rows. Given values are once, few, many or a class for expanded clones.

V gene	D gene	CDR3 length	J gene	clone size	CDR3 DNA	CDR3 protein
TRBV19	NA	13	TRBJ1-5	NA	TGTGCCGTTACAGGTATCGGCAATCAGCCCCAGCATTTT	CAVTGIGNQPQHF
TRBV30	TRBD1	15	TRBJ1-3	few	TGTGCCTGGAGAGACTCCGGGACAGGGAGAAACACCATATATTTT	CAWRDSGTGRNTIYF
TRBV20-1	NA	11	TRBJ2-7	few	TGCAGTGCTCCCCTCTCAGTCGAGCAGTACTTC	CSAPLSVEQYF
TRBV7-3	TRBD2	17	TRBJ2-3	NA	TGTGCCAGCAGCTTGGGACCAGCGGGAGGGGGCACAGATACGCAGTATTTT	CASSLGPAGGGTDTQYF
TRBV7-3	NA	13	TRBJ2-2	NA	TGTGCCAGCAGCCTCAGGGAAACCGGGGAGCTGTTTTTT	CASSLRETGELFF
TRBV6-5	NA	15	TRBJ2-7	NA	TGTGCCAGCAGATTAGCCGGGACTTTAAACTACGAGCAGTACTTC	CASRLAGTLNYEQYF
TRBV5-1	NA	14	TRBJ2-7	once	TGCGCCAGCAGCAAGGACAGCCCTTCCTACGAGCAGTACTTC	CASSKDSPSYEQYF
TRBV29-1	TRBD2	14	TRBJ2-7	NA	TGCAGCGTTCAGTTACTAGCGGGTCTAAACGAGCAGTACTTC	CSVQLLAGLNEQYF
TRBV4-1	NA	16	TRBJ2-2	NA	TGCGCCAGCAGCCAAGATTTCAGTTTTAACACCGGGGAGCTGTTTTTT	CASSQDFSFNTGELFF
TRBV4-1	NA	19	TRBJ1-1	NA	TGCGCCAGCAGCCAAGATCCTCATGAACGGACAGTTCTGAACACTGAAGCTTTCTTT	CASSQDPHERTVLNTEAFF
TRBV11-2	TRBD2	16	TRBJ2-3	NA	TGTGCCAGCAGCACGGGACTAGCGGGAGTCACAGATACGCAGTATTTT	CASSTGLAGVTDTQYF
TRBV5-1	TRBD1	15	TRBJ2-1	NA	TGCGCCAGCAGCCCGGACAGGGGCGACTACAATGAGCAGTTCTTC	CASSPDRGDYNEQFF
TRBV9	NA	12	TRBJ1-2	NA	TGTGCCAGCAGCGCCCCAGTGGTTGGCTACACCTTC	CASSAPVVGYTF
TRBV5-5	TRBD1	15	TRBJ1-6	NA	TGTGCCAGCAGCTTCCGGGACAGGGATAATTCACCCCTCCACTTT	CASSFRDRDNSPLHF
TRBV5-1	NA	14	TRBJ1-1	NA	TGCGCCAGCAGCTCCACCCGGGGTGCAGATGAAGCTTTCTTT	CASSSTRGADEAFF
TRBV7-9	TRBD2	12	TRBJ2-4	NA	TGTGCCAGCAGCCCGGGGGGAAACAGTCAGTACTTC	CASSPGGNSQYF
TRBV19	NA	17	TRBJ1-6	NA	TGTGCCAGTAGTATAGGACAGGCTGGCTCCTATAATTCACCCCTCCACTTT	CASSIGQAGSYNSPLHF
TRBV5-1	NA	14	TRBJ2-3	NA	TGCGCCAGCAGCAGGGAGATTGAGACAGATACGCAGTATTTT	CASSREIETDTQYF
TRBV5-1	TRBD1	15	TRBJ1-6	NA	TGCGCCAGCAGCCGCCCAGGGGGCGATAATTCACCCCTCCACTTT	CASSRPGGDNSPLHF
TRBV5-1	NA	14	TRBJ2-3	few	TGCGCCAGCAGCTTGGCCGGGTACACAGATACGCAGTATTTT	CASSLAGYTDTQYF
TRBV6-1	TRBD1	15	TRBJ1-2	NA	TGTGCCAGCGGGGGGACAGACCCGTCTAACTATGGCTACACCTTC	CASGGTDPSNYGYTF
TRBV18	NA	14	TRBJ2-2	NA	TGTGCCAGCTCACCAGGGCCTCACACCGGGGAGCTGTTTTTT	CASSPGPHTGELFF
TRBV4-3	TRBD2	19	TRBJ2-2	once	TGCGCCAGCAGCAAAGGAGGCCTAGCGGGGGCCCTCAACACCGGGGAGCTGTTTTTT	CASSKGGLAGALNTGELFF
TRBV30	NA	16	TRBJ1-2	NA	TGTGCCTGGGCGAGACAGACCATAGTTGTCACCTATGGCTACACCTTC	CAWARQTIVVTYGYTF
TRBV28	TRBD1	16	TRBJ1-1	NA	TGTGCCAGCAGTTTAATCCAGGGGGGCCGGGGCACTGAAGCTTTCTTT	CASSLIQGGRGTEAFF
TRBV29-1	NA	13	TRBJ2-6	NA	TGCAGCGTAGAAAGGTCTGGGGCCAACGGCCTGACTTTC	CSVERSGANGLTF
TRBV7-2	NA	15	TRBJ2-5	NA	TGTGCCAGCAGGGGTAGGGCAGGGGTTAAGGAGGCCCAGTACTTC	CASRGRAGVKEAQYF
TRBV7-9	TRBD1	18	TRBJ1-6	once	TGTGCCAGCAGCACCGGGACAGGGGGGTATACGGCCAATTCACCCCTCCACTTT	CASSTGTGGYTANSPLHF
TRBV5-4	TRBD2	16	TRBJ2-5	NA	TGTGCCAGCAGCTTAGTCAGCGGGGGGCCCGAAGAGACCCAGTACTTC	CASSLVSGGPEETQYF
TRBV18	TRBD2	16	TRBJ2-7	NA	TGTGCCAGCTCACCACCGGGAGGGTTTCAGGCCTACGAGCAGTACTTC	CASSPPGGFQAYEQYF
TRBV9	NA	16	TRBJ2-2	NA	TGTGCCAGCAGCGTAGCCGCCATAGCAAACACCGGGGAGCTGTTTTTT	CASSVAAIANTGELFF
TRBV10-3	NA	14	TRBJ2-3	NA	TGTGCCATCAGTGTTGGGCAGACACAAGATACGCAGTATTTT	CAISVGQTQDTQYF
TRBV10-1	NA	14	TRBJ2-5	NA	TGCGCCAGCAGCTTGGGGGGGGGCGACGAGACCCAGTACTTC	CASSLGGGDETQYF
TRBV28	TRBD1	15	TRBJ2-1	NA	TGTGCCAGCAGTTTCGGGGGGACAGGGCAGGGTGAGCAGTTCTTC	CASSFGGTGQGEQFF
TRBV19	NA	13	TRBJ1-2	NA	TGTGCCAGTAGTTTGGGCGGGTTCTATGGCTACACCTTC	CASSLGGFYGYTF
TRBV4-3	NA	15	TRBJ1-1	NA	TGCGCCAGCAGCCAAGAAAGGATCCCCGGGACTGAAGCTTTCTTT	CASSQERIPGTEAFF
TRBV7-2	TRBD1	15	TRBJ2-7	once	TGTGCCAGCAGCTTAAATCCTACAGGGGACTACGAGCAGTACTTC	CASSLNPTGDYEQYF
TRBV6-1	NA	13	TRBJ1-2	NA	TGTGCCAGCAGCCCTGGACAGAGCTATGGCTACACCTTC	CASSPGQSYGYTF
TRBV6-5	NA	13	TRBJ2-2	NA	TGTGCCAGCAGGAGCGGGAACACCGGGGAGCTGTTTTTT	CASRSGNTGELFF
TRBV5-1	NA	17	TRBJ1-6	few	TGCGCCAGCGTCTTAGGACACCTTAGCTCCTATAATTCACCCCTCCACTTT	CASVLGHLSSYNSPLHF
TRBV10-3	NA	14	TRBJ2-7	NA	TGTGCCATCAGTGACCCGTCGCACTCTGCGGAGCAGTACTTC	CAISDPSHSAEQYF
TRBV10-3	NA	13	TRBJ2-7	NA	TGTGCCATCAAGCAGGCGAGCTCCTACGAGCAGTACTTC	CAIKQASSYEQYF
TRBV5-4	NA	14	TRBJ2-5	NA	TGTGCCAGCAGCAAGGACAAGGATGAGGAGACCCAGTACTTC	CASSKDKDEETQYF
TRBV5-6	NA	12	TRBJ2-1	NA	TGTGCCAGCAGCTTGGCGGACAATGAGCAGTTCTTC	CASSLADNEQFF
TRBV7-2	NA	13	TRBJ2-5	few	TGTGCCAGCAGCTTCTACGGGGTGGAGACCCAGTACTTC	CASSFYGVETQYF
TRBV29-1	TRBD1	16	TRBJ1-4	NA	TGCAGCGTCAAGTCCCGGGACAGGGGACGGGGTGAAAAACTGTTTTTT	CSVKSRDRGRGEKLFF
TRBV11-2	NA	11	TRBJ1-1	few	TGTGCCAGCTTATTGAACACTGAAGCTTTCTTT	CASLLNTEAFF
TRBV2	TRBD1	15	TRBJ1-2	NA	TGTGCCAGCAGTGAATGGGGACAGGCCCGTTCTGGCTACACCTTC	CASSEWGQARSGYTF